This T cell receptor beta chain was obtained from a study of control samples from healthy donors and cancer patients. This CDR3 is built from 16 residues. Germline V lookup: CDR1 MNHEY, CDR2 SVGAGI. V was pared by 3 bases and J by 3 bases, with 9 bases of the junction left unmatched. The repertoire was sequenced with immunoSEQ multiplex PCR; TCRdb's copy has only in-frame clones and lacks some. The sample has about 86,000 clones, about 92% seen once. The TCR comes from a woman younger than 45 in good health. V and J are TRBV6-5 and TRBJ2-7; 9 nucleotides agree with TRBD1. Sequences were obtained from blood. The CDR3 sequence: CASSYYVVGQGYEQYF. CDR3 sequence (DNA): TGTGCCAGCAGTTATTATGTTGTGGGACAGGGCTACGAGCAGTACTTC.